This TCR beta chain came from a study of blood T cell repertoires in COVID-19. About the research overall: Spain, Italy and the United States supplied samples that represented acute and convalescent COVID-19.

Cohort placement rested on clinical history that participants reported themselves. In the original analysis: Reference gene primer amplification gave estimated nucleated cell counts. TCRdb's table, derived via immunoSEQ multiplex PCR, lists solely in-frame clones and lacks some. That table supplies the V and J calls and clone size; D and trimming were determined from the DNA. The data contain a few hundred thousand clones, about 86% of them singletons. The germline CDR1 and CDR2 sequences are LNHNV and YYDKDF (reference sequence). The CDR3 is made up of 15 amino acids. V shed 1 base, J shed 6 bases, and the junction held 5 bases outside the gene matches.

Sequencing input: PBMCs or T cells enriched from blood (not recorded which). This TCR came from a young man with acute COVID-19. The gene calls are TRBV15 and TRBJ1-4, with 7 nucleotides matching TRBD1. The CDR3 spells CATSRAGTADEKLFF. Here the CDR3 DNA reads TGTGCCACCAGCAGAGCTGGGACAGCGGATGAAAAACTGTTTTTT.